The rows below give T cell receptor beta chains drawn from one sample of a study of T cell responses to AZD1222 COVID-19 vaccine. Produced via immunoSEQ multiplex PCR; TCRdb's table is partial and in-frame only. The sample holds some 120,000 clones, roughly nine tenths seen once. This specimen consisted of peripheral blood, obtained 28 days after the second AZD1222 dose. These TCRs come from an adult who received the AZD1222 COVID-19 vaccine. Each CDR3 is given with its conserved first and last residue. D genes are given only for firm matches. The size field is filled for only some rows; it gives once, few, many or a size class.

CASGQVGAPIQYF	TGTGCCAGCGGACAGGTTGGGGCGCCGATCCAGTACTTC	TRBV2	TRBJ2-5	-	TRBD1
CASSGGGTTYEQYF	TGCGCCAGCAGCGGGGGAGGGACAACCTACGAGCAGTACTTC	TRBV5-1	TRBJ2-7	-	-
CASSISTGSLSNQPQHF	TGTGCCAGTAGTATTAGTACAGGGTCTCTAAGCAATCAGCCCCAGCATTTT	TRBV19	TRBJ1-5	-	-
CASSEAILGEAFF	TGTGCCAGCAGTGAAGCGATTTTAGGGGAAGCTTTCTTT	TRBV6-1	TRBJ1-1	-	-
CASSSTRLEDRGSGELFF	TGTGCCAGCAGTTCCACCCGTTTGGAGGACAGGGGATCCGGGGAGCTGTTTTTT	TRBV28	TRBJ2-2	once	TRBD1
CSVDSTDTQYF	TGCAGCGTGGATAGCACAGATACGCAGTATTTT	TRBV29-1	TRBJ2-3	-	-
CASSLNPDREYEQYF	TGCGCCAGCAGCCTCAACCCGGACAGGGAATACGAGCAGTACTTC	TRBV4-1	TRBJ2-7	once	TRBD1
CASSPPGQGHSPLHF	TGTGCCAGCTCACCGCCGGGACAGGGTCATTCACCCCTCCACTTT	TRBV18	TRBJ1-6	-	TRBD1
CASSERGDRYYYGYTF	TGTGCCAGCAGTGAAAGGGGGGACAGATACTACTATGGCTACACCTTC	TRBV6-1	TRBJ1-2	-	TRBD1
CASSNRDNQPQHF	TGTGCCAGCTCAAACCGGGACAATCAGCCCCAGCATTTT	TRBV18	TRBJ1-5	-	-
CASSLAQAPNNSPLHF	TGCGCCAGCAGCTTGGCGCAGGCGCCTAATAATTCACCCCTCCACTTT	TRBV5-1	TRBJ1-6	-	-
CASSQDRGTGFTDTQYF	TGCGCCAGCAGCCAAGATCGGGGAACAGGTTTCACAGATACGCAGTATTTT	TRBV4-1	TRBJ2-3	-	-
CAGGNNQPQHF	TGTGCCGGGGGGAACAATCAGCCCCAGCATTTT	TRBV19	TRBJ1-5	-	-
CASSYTSLAGATDTQYF	TGTGCCAGCAGTTACACCTCACTAGCGGGGGCAACAGATACGCAGTATTTT	TRBV6-2/TRBV6-3	TRBJ2-3	-	TRBD2
CASSLDTTSGNTIYF	TGTGCCAGCAGCCTGGACACAACCTCTGGAAACACCATATATTTT	TRBV7-9	TRBJ1-3	-	-
CASSLEQSYEQYF	TGTGCCAGCAGCTTGGAACAGAGTTACGAGCAGTACTTC	TRBV5-4	TRBJ2-7	-	-
CASSGRTGTDTQYF	TGTGCCAGCAGCGGCCGGACCGGCACAGATACGCAGTATTTT	TRBV11-3	TRBJ2-3	-	-
CASSLESTGGNEQYF	TGCGCCAGCAGCTTGGAATCGACAGGGGGCAACGAGCAGTACTTC	TRBV5-1	TRBJ2-7	-	TRBD1
CASSLAGRGGLLAGGRNEQFF	TGTGCCAGCAGCTTAGCGGGTCGCGGAGGGCTACTAGCGGGAGGGCGGAATGAGCAGTTCTTC	TRBV7-2	TRBJ2-1	-	TRBD2
CASSMLRGRGLFF	TGTGCCAGCAGCATGTTGAGGGGTAGGGGACTGTTTTTT	TRBV13	TRBJ1-4	-	-
CASRSQGDNQPQHF	TGTGCCAGCAGATCCCAGGGGGACAATCAGCCCCAGCATTTT	TRBV6-5	TRBJ1-5	-	TRBD1
CSANEQFF	TGCAGTGCTAATGAGCAGTTCTTC	TRBV20-1	TRBJ2-1	-	-
CASSLGQNNEQFF	TGTGCCAGCAGTTTGGGACAGAACAATGAGCAGTTCTTC	TRBV27	TRBJ2-1	-	TRBD1
CASSLQGPDSGNTIYF	TGTGCCAGCAGCCTACAGGGCCCCGACTCTGGAAACACCATATATTTT	TRBV7-9	TRBJ1-3	-	-
CASSRDYQETQYF	TGTGCCAGCAGCCGGGACTATCAAGAGACCCAGTACTTC	TRBV5-4	TRBJ2-5	once	TRBD2
CATSEPTGSPDTQYF	TGTGCCACCAGTGAACCGACAGGGTCCCCAGATACGCAGTATTTT	TRBV24-1	TRBJ2-3	-	TRBD1
CASSPFAPGQGSNQPQHF	TGTGCCAGCTCACCATTTGCCCCGGGACAGGGTAGCAATCAGCCCCAGCATTTT	TRBV18	TRBJ1-5	-	TRBD1
CASSFSINEKLFF	TGTGCCAGCAGCTTTTCCATTAATGAAAAACTGTTTTTT	TRBV7-2	TRBJ1-4	-	-
CASLGTRNTDTQYF	TGTGCCAGCCTTGGGACTAGGAACACAGATACGCAGTATTTT	TRBV27	TRBJ2-3	-	TRBD2
CASRAGASGQPQHF	TGTGCCAGCCGCGCGGGGGCTTCGGGTCAGCCCCAGCATTTT	TRBV5-6	TRBJ1-5	-	-
CASSLGSRGPSSGANVLTF	TGTGCCAGCAGCTTAGGGTCCAGGGGCCCTTCCTCTGGGGCCAACGTCCTGACTTTC	TRBV7-8	TRBJ2-6	-	-
CASSLGGTSGGTDTQYF	TGCGCCAGCAGCCTCGGAGGGACTAGCGGTGGCACAGATACGCAGTATTTT	TRBV5-1	TRBJ2-3	few	TRBD2
CASSLVSGTGVETQYF	TGTGCCAGCAGCTTGGTCTCCGGGACAGGGGTTGAGACCCAGTACTTC	TRBV5-6	TRBJ2-5	once	TRBD1
CAEAPSYPTFNSPLHF	TGTGCCGAGGCCCCATCCTACCCCACTTTTAATTCACCCCTCCACTTT	TRBV2	TRBJ1-6	-	-
CASSPARINYEQYF	TGTGCCAGCAGTCCGGCGAGGATAAACTACGAGCAGTACTTC	TRBV27	TRBJ2-7	-	-
CAISGGTGANEQYF	TGTGCCATCAGTGGGGGTACAGGGGCCAACGAGCAGTACTTC	TRBV10-3	TRBJ2-7	-	TRBD1
CASSQQGYTDTQYF	TGTGCCAGCAGCCAACAGGGATACACAGATACGCAGTATTTT	TRBV5-8	TRBJ2-3	few	-
CASSPEGEGSYEQYF	TGCGCCAGCAGCCCCGAGGGGGAGGGGTCCTACGAGCAGTACTTC	TRBV5-1	TRBJ2-7	-	-
CASGLGLAGDGELFF	TGTGCTAGTGGTTTAGGACTAGCGGGAGACGGGGAGCTGTTTTTT	TRBV12-5	TRBJ2-2	-	TRBD2
CASSLTGDGNTIYF	TGTGCCAGCAGCTTGACAGGGGATGGAAACACCATATATTTT	TRBV11-2	TRBJ1-3	-	TRBD1
CASSLGTVSYTEAFF	TGTGCCAGCAGCTTGGGGACGGTGTCCTACACTGAAGCTTTCTTT	TRBV7-9	TRBJ1-1	-	-
CASSTSWTSGSNEQFF	TGTGCCAGCTCCACTTCTTGGACTAGCGGGTCCAATGAGCAGTTCTTC	TRBV3-1/TRBV3-2	TRBJ2-1	-	TRBD2
CASMTGGASGELFF	TGTGCCAGCATGACAGGGGGCGCGTCCGGGGAGCTGTTTTTT	TRBV28	TRBJ2-2	once	TRBD1
CAWRGGGEKLFF	TGTGCCTGGCGAGGGGGAGGTGAAAAACTGTTTTTT	TRBV30	TRBJ1-4	-	-
CASSEGAGEAFF	TGTGCCAGCAGTGAGGGGGCGGGCGAAGCTTTCTTT	TRBV9	TRBJ1-1	-	TRBD1
CASSNRGRIHGYTF	TGTGCCAGCAGTAACAGGGGGCGAATTCATGGCTACACCTTC	TRBV6-5	TRBJ1-2	-	TRBD1
CASRLSGGLGNEQFF	TGTGCCAGCAGATTGAGTGGGGGGTTAGGCAATGAGCAGTTCTTC	TRBV27	TRBJ2-1	-	-
CALTGPGANVLTF	TGTGCCTTGACAGGACCTGGGGCCAACGTCCTGACTTTC	TRBV30	TRBJ2-6	-	-
CASSAGQVGNQPQHF	TGTGCCAGCAGTGCTGGGCAGGTAGGAAATCAGCCCCAGCATTTT	TRBV2	TRBJ1-5	-	-
CAWRIAGGYTGELFF	TGTGCCTGGAGAATAGCGGGAGGATACACCGGGGAGCTGTTTTTT	TRBV30	TRBJ2-2	-	TRBD2
CASSRDRETQYF	TGTGCCAGCAGTAGGGACAGGGAGACCCAGTACTTC	TRBV28	TRBJ2-5	-	TRBD1
CASSLASSGRDEQFF	TGCGCCAGCAGCTTGGCATCTAGCGGGAGGGATGAGCAGTTCTTC	TRBV5-1	TRBJ2-1	-	TRBD2
CASSSVAYEQYF	TGTGCCAGCAGCTCAGTTGCCTACGAGCAGTACTTC	TRBV28	TRBJ2-7	-	-
CATQPGGSQETQYF	TGTGCCACCCAACCCGGGGGTAGCCAAGAGACCCAGTACTTC	TRBV6-5	TRBJ2-5	-	-
CASMELEGAGDNSPLHF	TGTGCCAGCATGGAGCTTGAAGGCGCTGGGGATAATTCACCCCTCCACTTT	TRBV27	TRBJ1-6	-	-